Listed here are 26 T cell receptor beta chains from one sample, sequenced in a study of CD8+ T cells in alopecia areata. Treatment meaning: oral pan-JAK inhibitor, 5-10 mg twice daily. Following extraction, RNA underwent reverse transcription to cDNA, which served as the sequencing template. Repertoires were generated with immunoSEQ multiplex PCR, while TCRdb's copy carries only in-frame clones and drops some. The sample contains 150,000 to 200,000 clones, roughly 60% of which appear only once. The source was CD4+ T cells sorted from blood, collected at week 24, from a patient treated with tofacitinib. These TCRs come from a human donor with alopecia areata.

V and J are TRBV29-1 and TRBJ1-2; TRBD1 matches 8 bases. Germline assignment: CDR1 SQVTM and CDR2 ANQGSEA. Trimming cost V 1 base and J 6 bases; bases outside gene matches: 10. The CDR3 loop spans 15 amino acids. The CDR3 sequence: CSVEATGASYNGYTF. DNA of the CDR3: TGCAGCGTTGAAGCGACAGGGGCGTCGTATAATGGCTACACCTTC. Looking up the rest from reference TRBV29-1 and TRBJ1-2 gives the full variable domain: SAVISQKPSRDICQRGTSLTIQCQVDSQVTMMFWYRQQPGQSLTLIATANQGSEATYESGFVIDKFPISRPNLTFSTLTVSNMSPEDSSIYLCSVEATGASYNGYTFGSGTRLTVV.

The chain uses TRBV30 and TRBJ2-6; 9 bases fit TRBD1. Germline CDR1 GTSNPN, CDR2 SVGIG (reference sequence). CDR3 length: 13 residues. Trimming cost V 7 bases and J 7 bases; bases outside gene matches: 5. CDR3 sequence reads: CASYRGLANVLTF. The CDR3 region has the DNA TGTGCCTCTTACAGGGGGCTAGCCAACGTCCTGACTTTC.

The chain has TRBV30 and TRBJ1-1; TRBD1 might be the D (5 bases). Trimming left V 1 base short and J 6 bases short, with 9 bases between. This CDR3 is 12 amino acids long. In germline, CDR1 is GTSNPN, CDR2 SVGIG (reference sequence). CDR3 loop: CAWSAGHAEAFF. The CDR3 coding sequence is TGTGCCTGGAGTGCAGGGCATGCTGAAGCTTTCTTT.

This clone was counted a single time. The J gene is TRBJ2-4, the V gene TRBV29-1; D not resolved. The V end lost 5 bases, the J end lost 2 bases, and 13 bases lay between the germline ends. This CDR3 has 14 amino acids. Germline CDR1 is SQVTM and CDR2 is ANQGSEA. The CDR3 protein is CSVRVGLSKNIQYF. For the CDR3, the DNA is TGCAGCGTTCGAGTCGGCCTCTCCAAAAACATTCAGTACTTC.

This clone turned up a few times. The chain's CDR3 is CSVGGSHNQPQHF. In DNA, the CDR3 is TGCAGCGTTGGGGGCAGTCACAATCAGCCCCAGCATTTT. The chain couples TRBV29-1 to TRBJ1-5; tentative D call: TRBD1 (5 bases). V lost 4 bases to trimming and J lost 3 bases, with 10 bases between them. Germline values: CDR1 SQVTM, CDR2 ANQGSEA. The CDR3 length is 13 residues.

The chain links TRBV6-6 to TRBJ2-7; a possible D gene is TRBD1 (6 bases). Germline V gene sequence: CDR1 MNHNY, CDR2 SVGAGI (reference sequence). Trimming pared 5 bases from V and 8 bases from J, leaving 16 bases between. The CDR3 sequence is 13 residues long. CDR3 in amino acids: CASSRDQGFQQYF. The CDR3 DNA reads as TGTGCCAGCAGTCGAGACCAGGGGTTTCAGCAGTACTTC.

This clone has a handful of counts. V and J are TRBV25-1 and TRBJ2-7, with 12 bases identical to TRBD1. CDR3 length: 16 amino acids. CDR1 is MGHDK, CDR2 SYGVNS, per germline. Germline trimming cut 2 bases from V and 4 bases from J; bases unmatched to any gene: 6. DNA for the CDR3: TGTGCCAGCAGTGAAGCCGGGGGACAGGGGGCGTACGAGCAGTACTTC. As protein: CASSEAGGQGAYEQYF.

The CDR3 region has the DNA TGTGCCAGCTCACCAGGGGTGACGGAGACCCAGTACTTC. Translating gives CASSPGVTETQYF. The chain combines TRBV18 with TRBJ2-5; D gene unclear. V was cut by 2 bases and J by 5 bases, with 9 bases left in between. Germline values: CDR1 KGHSH, CDR2 LQKENI. The CDR3 has 13 residues.

A few counts support this clone. The chain uses TRBV7-8 and TRBJ2-5, with D unclear. The V and J ends lost 5 bases and 0 bases respectively, with 13 bases between them. The CDR3 consists of 15 residues. Germline V gives CDR1 SGHVS, CDR2 FQNEAQ. The CDR3 sequence: CASSPGPINQETQYF. Written as DNA, the CDR3 is TGTGCCAGCAGCCCCGGACCAATTAACCAAGAGACCCAGTACTTC.

This clone was detected a few times. This sequence joins TRBV5-1 and TRBJ2-2; 7 bases fit TRBD2. The germline gives CDR1 SGHRS, CDR2 YFSETQ. This CDR3 contains 15 residues. With 4 bases clipped from V and 0 bases from J, the junction kept 3 bases outside the gene matches. In DNA, the CDR3 is TGCGCCAGCAGCAGCGGGACGCCGAACACCGGGGAGCTGTTTTTT. It translates to CASSSGTPNTGELFF.

The chain links TRBV5-1 to TRBJ2-7; 7 bases fit TRBD1. With V trimmed by 0 bases and J by 2 bases, 5 bases remained unmatched. This CDR3 contains 15 residues. In germline, CDR1 is SGHRS, CDR2 YFSETQ. CDR3 region: CASSLAPDRAYEQYF. The CDR3 DNA follows: TGCGCCAGCAGCTTGGCCCCCGACAGGGCCTACGAGCAGTACTTC. Full variable domain (outside the CDR3, taken from reference TRBV5-1 and TRBJ2-7): KAGVTQTPRYLIKTRGQQVTLSCSPISGHRSVSWYQQTPGQGLQFLFEYFSETQRNKGNFPGRFSGRQFSNSRSEMNVSTLELGDSALYLCASSLAPDRAYEQYFGPGTRLTVT.

The chain links TRBV5-4 to TRBJ1-1; 7 bases fit TRBD1. V shed 4 bases, J shed 4 bases, and the junction held 16 bases outside the gene matches. This CDR3 is built from 17 residues. The germline gives CDR1 SGHNT, CDR2 YYREEE (reference sequence). This CDR3 reads CASSQAIGGGKGTEAFF. DNA of the CDR3: TGTGCCAGCAGCCAGGCGATAGGGGGCGGGAAGGGCACTGAAGCTTTCTTT.

This chain connects TRBV5-1 to TRBJ2-3, with D possibly TRBD2 on 6 matching bases. CDR1 and CDR2 from the germline V gene are SGHRS and YFSETQ. Deletions cut 0 bases from V and 2 bases from J, with 10 bases between. The CDR3 is made up of 15 amino acids. CDR3 DNA: TGCGCCAGCAGCTTGGATGTGGGACTCACAGATACGCAGTATTTT. Protein product: CASSLDVGLTDTQYF.

In its sample, this clone was seen a few times. The J gene is TRBJ2-5, the V gene TRBV11-2, with TRBD2 matching 13 bases. The CDR3 runs 16 residues. J lost 4 bases, V lost 5 bases, and 7 bases had no gene match. From germline, CDR1 is SGHAT and CDR2 FQNNGV. In DNA, the CDR3 is TGTGCCAGCAGCCGAACTAGCGGGGGGGCAGGAGAGACCCAGTACTTC. The encoded protein is CASSRTSGGAGETQYF.

V and J are TRBV30 and TRBJ1-1, with D unclear. This CDR3 has 13 amino acids. CDR1 is GTSNPN and CDR2 is SVGIG in the germline V gene (reference sequence). V shed 3 bases and J shed 5 bases, with 13 bases lying between them. CDR3 in DNA: TGTGCCTGGAGCCGCATGGGCCGGACTGAAGCTTTCTTT. The encoded protein is CAWSRMGRTEAFF.

The CDR3 coding sequence is TGTGCCAGCAGCGCAGGACTAGCGGGGACCTACGAGCAGTACTTC. Its translation is CASSAGLAGTYEQYF. The gene calls are TRBV25-1 and TRBJ2-7; TRBD2 matches 12 bases. The junction had 5 bases not matched to a gene; V was cut back by 6 bases and J by 2 bases. Germline CDR1 reads MGHDK; CDR2 reads SYGVNS. This CDR3 spans 15 amino acids.

The rearrangement joins TRBV7-2 to TRBJ2-6; 9 bases map to TRBD1. This CDR3 spans 17 amino acids. With 5 bases clipped from V and 5 bases from J, the junction kept 10 bases outside the gene matches. Germline lookup yields CDR1 SGHTA and CDR2 FQGNSA. The CDR3: CASSPGTGQPRANVLTF. CDR3 DNA sequence: TGTGCCAGCAGCCCGGGGACAGGGCAGCCCCGGGCCAACGTCCTGACTTTC.

This sequence joins TRBV7-6 and TRBJ2-3, with D maybe TRBD2 (6 bases). The ends were cut back, 1 base at V and 0 bases at J, with 11 bases in the middle. Germline V gives CDR1 SGHVS, CDR2 FNYEAQ. The CDR3 runs to 16 residues. The CDR3 DNA reads as TGTGCCAGCAGCTTAGACGTGCGGGAAAGCACAGATACGCAGTATTTT. It specifies CASSLDVRESTDTQYF.

This rearrangement joins TRBV29-1 to TRBJ2-5, with a possible D match to TRBD1 (5 bases). CDR3 length: 12 amino acids. The V and J ends lost 3 bases and 9 bases respectively, with 14 bases between them. The germline V gene has CDR1 SQVTM and CDR2 ANQGSEA. The CDR3 loop reads CSVEGRAEAQYF. In nucleotides, the CDR3 is TGCAGCGTTGAGGGCAGGGCTGAGGCCCAGTACTTC.

The chain joins TRBV2 to TRBJ1-2; D remains ambiguous. The germline V gene has CDR1 SNHLY and CDR2 FYNNEI. V was trimmed by 11 bases and J by 0 bases, leaving 10 bases between them. CDR3 length: 12 residues. The DNA of the CDR3 is TGTGCCTCGAGGTCCTCTAACTATGGCTACACCTTC. It encodes CASRSSNYGYTF.

This clone appeared a few times. The DNA of the CDR3 is TGTGCCAGCAGTGGTTTGTCGTCCCCTGGAAACACCATATATTTT. It is translated as CASSGLSSPGNTIYF. The chain employs TRBV25-1 and TRBJ1-3; D unresolved. The CDR3 runs to 15 residues. Deletions cut 4 bases from V and 2 bases from J, with 12 bases between. Germline CDR1 reads MGHDK; CDR2 reads SYGVNS.

As concerns this clone: The sample holds other DNA sequences that translate to the same CDR3. The chain links TRBV5-1 to TRBJ2-5; D gene unclear. Germline values: CDR1 SGHRS, CDR2 YFSETQ. Trimming removed 0 bases at V and 4 bases at J, with 7 bases between. The CDR3 is 13 amino acids. For the CDR3, the DNA is TGCGCCAGCAGCTTGGAGGGTAGAGAGACCCAGTACTTC. As protein: CASSLEGRETQYF.

The chain carries TRBV5-6 and TRBJ2-5; D possibly matches TRBD1 or TRBD2 (5 bases each). Trimming cost V 0 bases and J 2 bases, with 11 bases left between them. The V gene's germline CDR1 is SGHDT and CDR2 YYEEEE. The CDR3 consists of 15 residues. The CDR3 sequence: CASSLARGGQETQYF. For the CDR3, the DNA is TGTGCCAGCAGCTTGGCGAGGGGTGGACAAGAGACCCAGTACTTC. Together with reference TRBV5-6 and TRBJ2-5, the CDR3 gives the full variable domain: DAGVTQSPTHLIKTRGQQVTLRCSPKSGHDTVSWYQQALGQGPQFIFQYYEEEERQRGNFPDRFSGHQFPNYSSELNVNALLLGDSALYLCASSLARGGQETQYFGPGTRLLVL.

V gene TRBV27 combines with J gene TRBJ2-7; 8 bases are a match to TRBD2. V was clipped by 6 bases and J by 3 bases; unmatched bases: 4. CDR3 length: 13 residues. CDR1 is MNHEY and CDR2 is SMNVEV in the germline V gene (reference sequence). Here the CDR3 reads CASSLAGLYEQYF. The CDR3 DNA is TGTGCCAGCAGCTTAGCGGGACTCTACGAGCAGTACTTC.

The CDR3 region is CASSLDGGRDEQYF. The DNA for the CDR3 is TGCGCCAGCAGCTTGGACGGGGGGAGAGATGAGCAGTACTTC. The chain couples TRBV5-1 to TRBJ2-7; 7 bases are a match to TRBD2. The J segment lost 7 bases and the V segment lost 0 bases, leaving 7 bases of the junction unmatched. Germline values: CDR1 SGHRS, CDR2 YFSETQ. The CDR3 consists of 14 residues.

V and J are TRBV30 and TRBJ1-2, with a tentative D call TRBD1 (6 bases). The CDR3 is 15 amino acids. Germline V lookup: CDR1 GTSNPN, CDR2 SVGIG (reference sequence). V was clipped by 0 bases and J by 4 bases, with 15 bases between them. The CDR3 protein is CAWSVLGGTLYGYTF. The CDR3 DNA follows: TGTGCCTGGAGTGTACTAGGGGGGACTCTCTATGGCTACACCTTC.